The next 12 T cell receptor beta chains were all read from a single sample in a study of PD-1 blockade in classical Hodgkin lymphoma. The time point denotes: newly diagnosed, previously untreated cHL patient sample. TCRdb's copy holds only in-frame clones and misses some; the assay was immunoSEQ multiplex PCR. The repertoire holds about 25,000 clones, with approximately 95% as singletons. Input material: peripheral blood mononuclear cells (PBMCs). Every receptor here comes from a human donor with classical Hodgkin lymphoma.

In DNA form, the CDR3 reads TGTGCCAGCAGCGTAGGGGACAGCTTCACTGAAGCTTTCTTT. It translates to CASSVGDSFTEAFF. This chain connects TRBV9 to TRBJ1-1, with 7 nucleotides matching TRBD1. The CDR3 contains 14 residues. V shed 0 bases, J shed 4 bases, and the junction held 3 bases outside the gene matches. Germline-derived CDR1 and CDR2 are SGDLS and YYNGEE. The full variable domain, its missing parts supplied by reference TRBV9 and TRBJ1-1, is DSGVTQTPKHLITATGQRVTLRCSPRSGDLSVYWYQQSLDQGLQFLIQYYNGEERAKGNILERFSAQQFPDLHSELNLSSLELGDSALYFCASSVGDSFTEAFFGQGTRLTVV.

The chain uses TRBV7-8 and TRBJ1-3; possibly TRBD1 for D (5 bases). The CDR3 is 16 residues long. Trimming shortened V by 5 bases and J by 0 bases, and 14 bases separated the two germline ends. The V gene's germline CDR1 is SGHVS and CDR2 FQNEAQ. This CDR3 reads CASSLDTGYSGNTIYF. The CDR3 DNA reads TGTGCCAGCAGCCTGGACACGGGTTACTCTGGAAACACCATATATTTT.

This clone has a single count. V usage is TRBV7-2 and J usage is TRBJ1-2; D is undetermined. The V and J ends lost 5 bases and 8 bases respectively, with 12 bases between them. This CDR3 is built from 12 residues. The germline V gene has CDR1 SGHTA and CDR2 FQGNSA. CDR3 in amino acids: CASSPLPEGYTF. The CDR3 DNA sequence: TGTGCCAGCAGCCCCCTACCTGAAGGCTACACCTTC.

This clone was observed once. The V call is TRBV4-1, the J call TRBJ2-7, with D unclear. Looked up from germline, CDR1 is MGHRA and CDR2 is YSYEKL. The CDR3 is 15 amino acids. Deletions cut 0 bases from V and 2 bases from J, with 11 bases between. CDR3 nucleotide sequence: TGCGCCAGCAGCCAAGAATTTTCCACCACCTACGAGCAGTACTTC. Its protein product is CASSQEFSTTYEQYF.

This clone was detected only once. The CDR3 nucleotides read TGTGCCAGCAGCGATGAGGGACAGAACACCGGGGAGCTGTTTTTT. This encodes CASSDEGQNTGELFF. The gene calls are TRBV9 and TRBJ2-2, with a tentative D call TRBD1 (6 bases). CDR1 is SGDLS and CDR2 is YYNGEE in the germline V gene. The V end was cut by 3 bases, the J end by 1 base, with 10 bases between. This CDR3 is 15 amino acids long.

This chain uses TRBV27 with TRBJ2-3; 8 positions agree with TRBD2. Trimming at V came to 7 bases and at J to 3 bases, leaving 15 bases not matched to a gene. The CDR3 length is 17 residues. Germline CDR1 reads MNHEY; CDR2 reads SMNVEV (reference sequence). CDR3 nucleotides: TGTGCCAGCACCGCTCTCCGGGCTAGCGGGCATACAGATACGCAGTATTTT. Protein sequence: CASTALRASGHTDTQYF.

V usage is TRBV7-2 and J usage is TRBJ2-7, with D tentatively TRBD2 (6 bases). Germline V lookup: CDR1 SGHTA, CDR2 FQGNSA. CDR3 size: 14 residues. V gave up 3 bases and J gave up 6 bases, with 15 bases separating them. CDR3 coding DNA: TGTGCCAGCAGCTTTTGGAGCGGGCGGAGCGAGCAGTACTTC. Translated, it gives CASSFWSGRSEQYF.

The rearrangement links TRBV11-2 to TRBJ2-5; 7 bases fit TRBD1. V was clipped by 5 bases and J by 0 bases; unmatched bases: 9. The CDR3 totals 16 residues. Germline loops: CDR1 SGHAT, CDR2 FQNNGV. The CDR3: CASSQGPGQYQETQYF. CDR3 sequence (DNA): TGTGCCAGCAGCCAAGGACCGGGACAGTACCAAGAGACCCAGTACTTC. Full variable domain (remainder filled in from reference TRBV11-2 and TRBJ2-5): EAGVAQSPRYKIIEKRQSVAFWCNPISGHATLYWYQQILGQGPKLLIQFQNNGVVDDSQLPKDRFSAERLKGVDSTLKIQPAKLEDSAVYLCASSQGPGQYQETQYFGPGTRLLVL.

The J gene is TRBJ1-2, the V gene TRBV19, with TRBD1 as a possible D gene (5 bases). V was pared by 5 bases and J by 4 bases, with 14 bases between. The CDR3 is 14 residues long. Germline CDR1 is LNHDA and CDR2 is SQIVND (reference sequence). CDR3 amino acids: CASSGLEGVYGYTF. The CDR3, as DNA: TGTGCCAGTAGTGGCCTGGAAGGGGTCTATGGCTACACCTTC.

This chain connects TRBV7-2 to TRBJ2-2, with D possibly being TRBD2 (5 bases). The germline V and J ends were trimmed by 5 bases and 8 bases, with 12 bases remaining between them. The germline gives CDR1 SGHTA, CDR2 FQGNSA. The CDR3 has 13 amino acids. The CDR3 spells CASSLDSRGELFF. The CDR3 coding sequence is TGTGCCAGCAGCCTGGACTCCAGGGGGGAGCTGTTTTTT.

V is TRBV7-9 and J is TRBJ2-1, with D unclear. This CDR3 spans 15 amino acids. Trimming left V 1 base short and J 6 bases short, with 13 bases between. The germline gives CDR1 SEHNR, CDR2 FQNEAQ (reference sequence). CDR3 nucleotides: TGTGCCAGCAGCTTAGGGCTAGGTTTTTTCAATGAGCAGTTCTTC. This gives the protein CASSLGLGFFNEQFF.

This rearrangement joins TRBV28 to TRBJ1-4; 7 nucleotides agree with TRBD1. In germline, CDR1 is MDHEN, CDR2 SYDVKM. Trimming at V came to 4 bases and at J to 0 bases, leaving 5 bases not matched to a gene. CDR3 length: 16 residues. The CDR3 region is CASSSGTVATNEKLFF. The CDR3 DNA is TGTGCCAGCAGTTCCGGGACAGTTGCAACTAATGAAAAACTGTTTTTT.